The subject of this entry is one TCR beta chain. This receptor's antigen is unknown. Nothing much larger sits one base from this clone, and base qualities are not available. TCR CDR3 regions were amplified from genomic DNA by multiplex PCR using the deep immunoSEQ assay. For each cell subset, the extracted genomic DNA was distributed evenly across all wells of several immunoSEQ 96-well plates, and each plate served as one replicate. For sorted subsets, roughly 200 ng of genomic DNA, equivalent to roughly 33,000 T cell genomes, went into each replicate PCR. The purified libraries were quantified using a Qubit 3.0 fluorometer, sized with a Bioanalyzer 2100, and then quantified again using the KAPA Library Quantification kit. Each immunoSEQ 96-well plate was sequenced on its own single-read 150-cycle Illumina NextSeq 550 flow cell. From the authors' description of their analysis: The immunoSEQ output contained only junctional sequences without quality scores, so filtering could not match that applied to full-length reads. Sequences were annotated with PyIR, a Python wrapper for IgBLAST v1.9, and V/J genes and CDR3 were assigned using IMGT germline references. Reads were filtered out if the reads had weak V/J assignments (E-value above 1e-6), no CDR3, stop codons, out-of-frame junctions, or ambiguous translated residues. V3J clonotypes were defined as sequences sharing an identical inferred V gene, J gene, and CDR3 amino acid sequence. The percentage overlap between two repertoires was calculated by dividing the number of shared unique clonotypes by the size of the smaller repertoire. RTK rarefaction, the Chao1 estimator, and Recon v2.1 estimates of unobserved clonotypes were used to assess repertoire richness. Generation probabilities were computed with OLGA for all TCRbeta clonotypes obtained by the gDNA method from several donors. Drawn from immuneACCESS, this table holds only the in-frame rearrangements with V and J called that TCRdb kept. Clones are partly lost; checked studies trace under half to an unresolved V gene and leave the rest unexplained. D and trimming come from the DNA, and the V and J calls and clone size come from that table. Recorded for this sample are approximately 720,000 clones; about 92% of them occurred a single time. The ten largest clones add up to 24% of the sample.

The data derive from a study of shared clonotypes between healthy human individuals (dated by TCRdb to the early 2020s). At the level of the whole study: The cohort comprised a couple of women and a few men aged 18 to 49 years. To increase sequencing depth and limit assay-specific biases, TCR repertoire library preparation and sequencing were carried out by different laboratories using diverse techniques. The study deeply sequenced blood TCR repertoires of five healthy adults to estimate repertoire size and the extent of clonotype sharing between individuals. Between about 0.8 and 8.9 billion PBMCs per donor were obtained by leukapheresis. Per donor, three plates each were used for CD4 naive and CD4 memory, two for CD8 naive, and one for CD8 memory. The full study reports these points: Only blood was sampled, and tissue TCR repertoires likely differ from those in blood. Higher generation probabilities were observed for clonotypes shared by all four sorted-subset donors than for non-shared clonotypes. Naive subsets generally had larger estimated clonotype richness than memory subsets. The small number of donors limited the genetic and exposure-history diversity represented. Rarefaction of sorted-subset datasets indicated incomplete sequencing despite the large sequencing depth. Sharing across a few donors was observed for around 5% of naive CD4, about 4% of naive CD8, over 2% of memory CD4, and about 0.39% of memory CD8 clonotypes. Pairwise subsampling indicated that sequencing depth was expected to affect the degree of clonotype sharing among donors.

CD8 naive samples consisted of CD45RO-negative cells that were positively selected for CCR7, yielding a CD45RA+CCR7+ population without TemRA cells. Donors were healthy HIV-negative adults with no recently reported acute infections or vaccinations. Every donor was a Caucasian adult living in Nashville, Tennessee, USA. Blood was obtained by leukapheresis, after which PBMCs were separated by Ficoll-Histopaque density gradient centrifugation and cryopreserved in liquid nitrogen vapor phase. Purity and quantity of every magnetically sorted T cell population were checked by analytical flow cytometry. From each sorted fraction, genomic DNA was isolated and quantified by UV absorbance on a Nanodrop 2000c. Trimming accounts for 4 bases at V and 5 bases at J, while the number of junction bases matched to no gene is 17. CDR1 SGHKS and CDR2 YYEKEE are derived from the germline V gene (reference sequence). There are 17 amino acids in the CDR3, from cysteine to phenylalanine inclusive. Only CDR3 DNA remains: 51 bases, in frame from the first base.

Here the chain combines TRBV5-5 and TRBJ1-1; 7 central bases correspond to TRBD1. The TCR originated in a young man in good health. Sequencing was carried out using naive CD8+ T cells sorted from blood. The meaning of the sample's cell subset or site label: CD45RA+CCR7+. The CDR3 amino acid sequence is: CASSPRQGLISETEAFF. Here is the DNA: TGTGCCAGCAGCCCAAGACAGGGCTTGATCTCGGAGACTGAAGCTTTCTTT.